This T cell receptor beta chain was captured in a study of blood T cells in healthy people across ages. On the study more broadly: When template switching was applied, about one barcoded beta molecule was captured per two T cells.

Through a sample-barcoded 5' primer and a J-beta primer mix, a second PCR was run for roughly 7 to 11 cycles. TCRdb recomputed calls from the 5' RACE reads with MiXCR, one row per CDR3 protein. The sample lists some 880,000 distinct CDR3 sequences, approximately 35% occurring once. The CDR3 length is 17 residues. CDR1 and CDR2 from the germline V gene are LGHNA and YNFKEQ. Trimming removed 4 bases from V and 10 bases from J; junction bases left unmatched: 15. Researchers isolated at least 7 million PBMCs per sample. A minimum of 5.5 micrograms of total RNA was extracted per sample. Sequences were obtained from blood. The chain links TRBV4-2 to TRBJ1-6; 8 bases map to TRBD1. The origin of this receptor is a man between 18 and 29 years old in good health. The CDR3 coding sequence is TGTGCCAGCAGCCCCATAGCCTACAGGGGGTGGGGGTCACCCCTCCACTTT. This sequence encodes CASSPIAYRGWGSPLHF.